Sequencing of this T cell receptor beta chain was carried out in a study of response to subunit inactivated influenza vaccine. Findings and limits, study-wide: There was a suggestion from the authors that each seasonal influenza vaccination recruits few new T cells.

Germline values: CDR1 SGHTA, CDR2 FQGNSA. The CDR3 is 14 amino acids. V lost 4 bases and J lost 4; bases outside the gene matches: 6. Each CDR3 protein is one row after TCRdb ran MiXCR on the RT-PCR reads. This sample yields almost 600,000 distinct CDR3 sequences, of which 14% are seen a single time; roughly 10% belongs to the top ten. Only a few counts were recorded for this clonotype. Its cognate antigen is unknown. The sequenced sample was PBMCs from blood, obtained 11 to 12 days after vaccination. The receptor comes from a middle-aged man who received an inactivated influenza vaccine. The V call is TRBV7-2, the J call TRBJ2-5, with 7 bases fitting TRBD1. CDR3 sequence: CASSYQTGRETQYF. CDR3 DNA: TGTGCCAGCAGCTATCAGACAGGGAGAGAGACCCAGTACTTC. The full variable domain, in which reference TRBV7-2 and TRBJ2-5 provide the parts outside the CDR3, is GAGVSQSPSNKVTEKGKDVELRCDPISGHTALYWYRQSLGQGLEFLIYFQGNSAPDKSGLPSDRFSAERTGGSVSTLTIQRTQQEDSAVYLCASSYQTGRETQYFGPGTRLLVL.